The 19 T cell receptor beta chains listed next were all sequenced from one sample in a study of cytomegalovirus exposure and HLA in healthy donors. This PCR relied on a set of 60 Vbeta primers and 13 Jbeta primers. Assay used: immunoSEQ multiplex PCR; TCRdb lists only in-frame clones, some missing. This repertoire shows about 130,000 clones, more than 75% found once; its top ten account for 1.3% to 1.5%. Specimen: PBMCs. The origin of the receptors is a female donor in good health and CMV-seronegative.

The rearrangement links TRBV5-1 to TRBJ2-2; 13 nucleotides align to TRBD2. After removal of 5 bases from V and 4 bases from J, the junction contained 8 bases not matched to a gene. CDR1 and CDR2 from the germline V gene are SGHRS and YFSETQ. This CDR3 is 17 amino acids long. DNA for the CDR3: TGCGCCAGCAGTCGACTAGCGGGAGGTGTAGGCACCGGGGAGCTGTTTTTT. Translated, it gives CASSRLAGGVGTGELFF.

The CDR3 sequence: CASSLRGATNEKLFF. The CDR3 DNA sequence: TGCGCCAGCAGCCTCCGCGGCGCAACTAATGAAAAACTGTTTTTT. The genes are TRBV5-1 and TRBJ1-4; D gene ambiguous. V lost 4 bases and J 0 bases, leaving 10 bases between the germline ends. This CDR3 has 15 residues. CDR1 is SGHRS, CDR2 YFSETQ, per germline.

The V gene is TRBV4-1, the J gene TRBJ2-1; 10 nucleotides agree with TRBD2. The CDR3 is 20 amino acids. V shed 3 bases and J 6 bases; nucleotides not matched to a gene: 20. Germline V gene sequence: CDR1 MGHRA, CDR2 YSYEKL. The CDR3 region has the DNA TGCGCCAGCAGCCATGGCAGCGCGACTAGCGGGTGGGGTCGCCCCAATGAGCAGTTCTTC. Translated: CASSHGSATSGWGRPNEQFF.

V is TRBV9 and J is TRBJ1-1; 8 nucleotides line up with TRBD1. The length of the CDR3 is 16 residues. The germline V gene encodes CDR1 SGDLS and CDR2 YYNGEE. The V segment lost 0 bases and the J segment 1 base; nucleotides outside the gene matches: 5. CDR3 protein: CASSVAAQGGNTEAFF. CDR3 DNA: TGTGCCAGCAGCGTAGCTGCACAGGGGGGGAACACTGAAGCTTTCTTT.

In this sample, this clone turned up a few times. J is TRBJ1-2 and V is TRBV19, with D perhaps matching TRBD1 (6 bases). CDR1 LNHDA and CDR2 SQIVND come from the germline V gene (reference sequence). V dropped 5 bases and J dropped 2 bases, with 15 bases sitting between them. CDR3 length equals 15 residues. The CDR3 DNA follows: TGTGCCAGTAGTCCTGGGACAATCCGGAACTATGGCTACACCTTC. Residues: CASSPGTIRNYGYTF. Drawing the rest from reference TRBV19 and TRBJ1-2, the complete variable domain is DGGITQSPKYLFRKEGQNVTLSCEQNLNHDAMYWYRQDPGQGLRLIYYSQIVNDFQKGDIAEGYSVSREKKESFPLTVTSAQKNPTAFYLCASSPGTIRNYGYTFGSGTRLTVV.

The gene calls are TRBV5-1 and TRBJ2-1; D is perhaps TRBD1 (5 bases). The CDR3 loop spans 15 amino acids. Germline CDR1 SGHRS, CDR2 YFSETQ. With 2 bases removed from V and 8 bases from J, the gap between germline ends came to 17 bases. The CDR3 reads CASSLGADLGYEQFF. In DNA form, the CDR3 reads TGCGCCAGCAGCTTAGGGGCCGACCTTGGGTATGAGCAGTTCTTC.

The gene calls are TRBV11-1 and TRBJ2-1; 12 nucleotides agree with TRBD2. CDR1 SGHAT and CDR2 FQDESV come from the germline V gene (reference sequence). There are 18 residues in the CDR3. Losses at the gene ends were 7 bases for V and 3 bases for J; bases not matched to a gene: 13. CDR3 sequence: CASTSGLAGPTRYNEQFF. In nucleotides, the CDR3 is TGTGCCAGCACCTCGGGACTAGCGGGCCCAACCCGCTACAATGAGCAGTTCTTC.

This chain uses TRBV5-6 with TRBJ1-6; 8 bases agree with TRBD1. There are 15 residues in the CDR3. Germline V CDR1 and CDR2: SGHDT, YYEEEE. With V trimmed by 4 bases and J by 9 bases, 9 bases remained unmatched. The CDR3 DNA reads TGTGCCAGCAGCCTCGCGACAGGGGTAGGTTCACCCCTCCACTTT. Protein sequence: CASSLATGVGSPLHF.

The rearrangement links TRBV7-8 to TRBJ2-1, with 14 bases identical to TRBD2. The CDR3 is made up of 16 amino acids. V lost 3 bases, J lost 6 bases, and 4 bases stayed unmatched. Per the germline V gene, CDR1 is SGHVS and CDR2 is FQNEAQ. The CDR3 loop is CASSFPGTSGSNEQFF. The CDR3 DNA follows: TGTGCCAGCAGCTTCCCCGGGACTAGCGGGAGCAATGAGCAGTTCTTC.

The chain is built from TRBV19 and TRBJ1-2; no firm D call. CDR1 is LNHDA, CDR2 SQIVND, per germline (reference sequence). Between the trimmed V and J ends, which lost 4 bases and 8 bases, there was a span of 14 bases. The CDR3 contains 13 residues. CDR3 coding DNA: TGTGCCAGTAGTACCGCGCCCGGGATCGGCTACACCTTC. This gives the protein CASSTAPGIGYTF.

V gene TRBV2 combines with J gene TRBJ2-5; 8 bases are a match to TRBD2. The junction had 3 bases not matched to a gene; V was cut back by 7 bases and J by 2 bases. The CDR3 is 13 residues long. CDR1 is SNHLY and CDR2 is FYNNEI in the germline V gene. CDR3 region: CASNRLAQETQYF. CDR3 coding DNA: TGTGCCAGCAACAGACTAGCGCAAGAGACCCAGTACTTC.

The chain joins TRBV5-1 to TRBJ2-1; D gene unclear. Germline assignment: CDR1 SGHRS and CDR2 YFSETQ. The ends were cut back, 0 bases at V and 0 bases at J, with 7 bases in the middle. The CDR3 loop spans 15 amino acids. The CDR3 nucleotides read TGCGCCAGCAGCTTGGAAGCCAACTCCTACAATGAGCAGTTCTTC. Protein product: CASSLEANSYNEQFF.

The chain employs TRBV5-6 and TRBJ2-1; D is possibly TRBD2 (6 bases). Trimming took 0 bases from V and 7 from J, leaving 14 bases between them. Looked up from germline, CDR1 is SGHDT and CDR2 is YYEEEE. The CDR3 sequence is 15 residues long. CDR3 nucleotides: TGTGCCAGCAGCTTGGCGGGAGAGGCTTGGAATGAGCAGTTCTTC. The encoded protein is CASSLAGEAWNEQFF.

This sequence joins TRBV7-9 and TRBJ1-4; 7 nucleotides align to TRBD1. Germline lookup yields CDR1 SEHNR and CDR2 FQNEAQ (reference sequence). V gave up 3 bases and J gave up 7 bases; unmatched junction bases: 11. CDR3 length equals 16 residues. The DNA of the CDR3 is TGTGCCAGCAGCTTCGGACAGGCCCTCGGGGTTGAAAAACTGTTTTTT. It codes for CASSFGQALGVEKLFF.

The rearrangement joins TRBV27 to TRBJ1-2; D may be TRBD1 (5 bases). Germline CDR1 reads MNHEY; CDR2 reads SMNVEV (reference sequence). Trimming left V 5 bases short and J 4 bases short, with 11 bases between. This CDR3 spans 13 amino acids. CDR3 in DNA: TGTGCCAGCAGTGGGGCCGTGGGCTATGGCTACACCTTC. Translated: CASSGAVGYGYTF.

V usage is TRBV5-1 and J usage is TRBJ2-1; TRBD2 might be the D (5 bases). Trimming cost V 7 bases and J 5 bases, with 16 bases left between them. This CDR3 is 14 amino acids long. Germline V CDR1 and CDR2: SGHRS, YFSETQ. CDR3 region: CASAPFQRHNEQFF. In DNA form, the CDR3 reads TGCGCCAGCGCGCCGTTTCAGCGGCACAATGAGCAGTTCTTC.

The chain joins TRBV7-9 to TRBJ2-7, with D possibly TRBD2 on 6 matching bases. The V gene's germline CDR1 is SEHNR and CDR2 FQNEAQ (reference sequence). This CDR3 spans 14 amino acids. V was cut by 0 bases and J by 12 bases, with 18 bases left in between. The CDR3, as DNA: TGTGCCAGCAGCTTAGCGTCGGCCAAGGGACTTCGGTACTTC. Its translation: CASSLASAKGLRYF.

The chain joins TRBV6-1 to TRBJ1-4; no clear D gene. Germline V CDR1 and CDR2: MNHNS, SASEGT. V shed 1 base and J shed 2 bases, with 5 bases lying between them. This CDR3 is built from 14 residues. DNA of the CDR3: TGTGCCAGCAGTGAAGGGCCTACTAATGAAAAACTGTTTTTT. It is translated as CASSEGPTNEKLFF.

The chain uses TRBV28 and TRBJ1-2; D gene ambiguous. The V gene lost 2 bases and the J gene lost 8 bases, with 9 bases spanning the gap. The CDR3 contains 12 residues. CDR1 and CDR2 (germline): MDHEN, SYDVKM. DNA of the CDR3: TGTGCCAGCAGTTTAGTCCAGGTGGGCTACACCTTC. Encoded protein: CASSLVQVGYTF.